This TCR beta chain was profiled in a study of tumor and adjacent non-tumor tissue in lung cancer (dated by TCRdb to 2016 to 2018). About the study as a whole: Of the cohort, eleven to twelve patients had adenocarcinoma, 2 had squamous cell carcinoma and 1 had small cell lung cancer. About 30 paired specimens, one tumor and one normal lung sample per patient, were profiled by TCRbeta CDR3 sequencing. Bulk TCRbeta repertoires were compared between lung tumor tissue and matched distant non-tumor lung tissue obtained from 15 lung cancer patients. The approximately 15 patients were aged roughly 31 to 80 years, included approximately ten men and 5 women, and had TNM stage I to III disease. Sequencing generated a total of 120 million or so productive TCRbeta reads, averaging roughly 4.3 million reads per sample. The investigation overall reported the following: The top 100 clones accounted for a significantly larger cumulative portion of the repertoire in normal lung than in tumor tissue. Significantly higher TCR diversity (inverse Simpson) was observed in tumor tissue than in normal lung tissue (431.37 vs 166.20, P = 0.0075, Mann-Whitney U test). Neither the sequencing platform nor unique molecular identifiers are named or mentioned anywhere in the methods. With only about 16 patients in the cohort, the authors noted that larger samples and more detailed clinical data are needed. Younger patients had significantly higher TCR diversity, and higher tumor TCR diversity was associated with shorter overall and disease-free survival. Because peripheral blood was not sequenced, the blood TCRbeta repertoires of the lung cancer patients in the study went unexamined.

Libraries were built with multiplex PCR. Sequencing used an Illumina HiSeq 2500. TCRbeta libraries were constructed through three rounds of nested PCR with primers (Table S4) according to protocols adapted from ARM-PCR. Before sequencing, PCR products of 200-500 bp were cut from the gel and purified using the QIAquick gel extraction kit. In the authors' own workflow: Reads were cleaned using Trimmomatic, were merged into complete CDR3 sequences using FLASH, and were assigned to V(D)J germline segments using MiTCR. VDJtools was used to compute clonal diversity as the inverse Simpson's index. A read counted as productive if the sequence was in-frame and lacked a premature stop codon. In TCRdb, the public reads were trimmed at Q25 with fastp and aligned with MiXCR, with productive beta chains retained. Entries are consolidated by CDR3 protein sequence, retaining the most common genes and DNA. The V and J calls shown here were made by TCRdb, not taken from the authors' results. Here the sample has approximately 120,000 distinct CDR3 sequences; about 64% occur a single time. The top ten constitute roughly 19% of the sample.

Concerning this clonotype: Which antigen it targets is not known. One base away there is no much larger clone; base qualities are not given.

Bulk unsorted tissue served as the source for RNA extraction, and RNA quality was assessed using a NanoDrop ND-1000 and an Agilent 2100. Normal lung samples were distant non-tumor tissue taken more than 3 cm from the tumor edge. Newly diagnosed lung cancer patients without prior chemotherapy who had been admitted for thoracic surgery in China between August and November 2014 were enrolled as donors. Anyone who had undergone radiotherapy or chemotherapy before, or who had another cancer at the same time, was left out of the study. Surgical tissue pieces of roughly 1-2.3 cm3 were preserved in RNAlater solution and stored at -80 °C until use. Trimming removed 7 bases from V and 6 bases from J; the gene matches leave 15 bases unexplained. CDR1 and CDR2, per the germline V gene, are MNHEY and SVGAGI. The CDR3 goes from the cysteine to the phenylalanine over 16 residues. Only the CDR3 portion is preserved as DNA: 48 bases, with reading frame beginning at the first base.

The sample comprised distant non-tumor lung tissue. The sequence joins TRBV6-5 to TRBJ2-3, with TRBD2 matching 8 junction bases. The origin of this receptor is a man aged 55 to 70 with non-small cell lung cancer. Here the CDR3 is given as CASKRLAPVRGDTQYF. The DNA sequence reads TGTGCCAGCAAGCGACTAGCGCCCGTCAGGGGCGATACGCAGTATTTT.